The clone carrying this T cell receptor (beta chain) was seen only a few times. Its specificity is not known. This sample was taken from a study of radiotherapy plus CTLA-4 blockade in lung cancer. On the study more broadly: Around 20% of enrolled patients responded objectively, and over 30% had disease control. Study-level points and caveats: Tumor-derived TCR clones expanded in blood after radiotherapy plus ipilimumab. Reported findings show early blood T cell clone dynamics, with interferon-beta, best predicted response.

TCRdb's copy holds only in-frame clones and misses some; the assay was immunoSEQ multiplex PCR. The table lists under 65,000 clones, 77% of them singletons. Focal radiation and CTLA-4 blockade (ipilimumab) were tested in chemo-refractory metastatic non-small-cell lung cancer patients. This specimen consisted of peripheral blood, obtained from a patient treated with radiotherapy plus ipilimumab. The sequence was obtained from a human donor with non-small cell lung cancer whose response to radiotherapy plus ipilimumab could not be evaluated.

In nucleotides, the CDR3 is TGTGCCAGCAGTACCCTACTGATCTACGAGCAGTACTTC. It is translated as CASSTLLIYEQYF. The V call is TRBV6-6, the J call TRBJ2-7; no firm D call. Germline loops: CDR1 MNHNY, CDR2 SVGAGI (reference sequence). Trimming took off 5 bases at V and 3 bases at J, with 11 bases between the two ends. The length of the CDR3 is 13 residues.